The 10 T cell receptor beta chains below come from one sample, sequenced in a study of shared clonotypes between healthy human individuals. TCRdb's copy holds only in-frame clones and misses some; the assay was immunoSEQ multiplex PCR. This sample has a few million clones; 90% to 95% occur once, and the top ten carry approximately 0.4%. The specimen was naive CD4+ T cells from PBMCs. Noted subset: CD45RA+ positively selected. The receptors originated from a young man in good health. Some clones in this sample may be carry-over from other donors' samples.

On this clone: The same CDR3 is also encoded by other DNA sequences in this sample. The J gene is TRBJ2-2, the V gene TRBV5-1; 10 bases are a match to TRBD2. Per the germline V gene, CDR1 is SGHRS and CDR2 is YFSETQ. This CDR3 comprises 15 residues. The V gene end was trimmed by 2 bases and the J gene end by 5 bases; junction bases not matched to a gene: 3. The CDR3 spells CASSFLAGETGELFF. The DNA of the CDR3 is TGCGCCAGCAGCTTCCTAGCGGGAGAGACCGGGGAGCTGTTTTTT.

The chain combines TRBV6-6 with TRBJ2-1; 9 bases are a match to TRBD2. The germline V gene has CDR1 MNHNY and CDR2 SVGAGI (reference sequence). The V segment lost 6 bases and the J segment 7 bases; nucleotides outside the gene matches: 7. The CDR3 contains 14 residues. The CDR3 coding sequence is TGTGCCAGCAGCCCCGGACTAGCGACAAATGAGCAGTTCTTC. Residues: CASSPGLATNEQFF.

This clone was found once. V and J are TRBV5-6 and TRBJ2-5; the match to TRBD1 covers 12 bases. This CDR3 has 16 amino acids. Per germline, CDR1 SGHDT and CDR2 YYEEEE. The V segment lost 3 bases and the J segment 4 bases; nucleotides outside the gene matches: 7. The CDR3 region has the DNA TGTGCCAGCAGCTCGGGACAGGGGGCGACGGGAGAGACCCAGTACTTC. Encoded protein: CASSSGQGATGETQYF.

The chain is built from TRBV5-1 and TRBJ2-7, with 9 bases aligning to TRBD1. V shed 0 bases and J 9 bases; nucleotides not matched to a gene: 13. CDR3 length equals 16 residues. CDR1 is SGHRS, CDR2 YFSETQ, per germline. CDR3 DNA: TGCGCCAGCAGCTTGGAACCGGGACAGGGACTACGTGGGCAGTACTTC. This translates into CASSLEPGQGLRGQYF.

The CDR3 here is CASSLGPRTGEQETQYF. CDR3 DNA sequence: TGTGCCAGCAGTTTAGGACCCCGGACAGGGGAGCAAGAGACCCAGTACTTC. The V call is TRBV27, the J call TRBJ2-5; TRBD1 matches at 9 bases. Trimming at V came to 2 bases and at J to 2 bases, leaving 9 bases not matched to a gene. This CDR3 comprises 17 residues. Germline V gene data show CDR1 as MNHEY and CDR2 as SMNVEV (reference sequence).

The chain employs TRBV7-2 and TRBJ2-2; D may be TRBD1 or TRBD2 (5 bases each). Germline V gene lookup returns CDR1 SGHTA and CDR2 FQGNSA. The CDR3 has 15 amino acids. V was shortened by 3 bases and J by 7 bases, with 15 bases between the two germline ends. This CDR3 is CASSLGTGISGELFF. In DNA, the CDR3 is TGTGCCAGCAGCTTGGGGACCGGAATTAGCGGGGAGCTGTTTTTT.

The CDR3 reads CASSSTGPPGPSTYGYTF. CDR3 sequence (DNA): TGTGCCAGCAGCTCCACAGGGCCTCCGGGTCCCTCTACCTATGGCTACACCTTC. The V call is TRBV5-6, the J call TRBJ1-2; maybe TRBD1 (6 bases). V lost 3 bases and J lost 4, with 25 bases in between. Germline values: CDR1 SGHDT, CDR2 YYEEEE. The CDR3 extends over 18 amino acids.

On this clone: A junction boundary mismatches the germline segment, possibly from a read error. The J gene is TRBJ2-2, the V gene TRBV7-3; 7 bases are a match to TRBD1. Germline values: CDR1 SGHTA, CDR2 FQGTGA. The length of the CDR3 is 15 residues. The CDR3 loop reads CVSSLDRDGTGELFF. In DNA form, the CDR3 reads TGTGTCAGCAGCCTCGACAGGGATGGGACCGGGGAGCTGTTTTTT.

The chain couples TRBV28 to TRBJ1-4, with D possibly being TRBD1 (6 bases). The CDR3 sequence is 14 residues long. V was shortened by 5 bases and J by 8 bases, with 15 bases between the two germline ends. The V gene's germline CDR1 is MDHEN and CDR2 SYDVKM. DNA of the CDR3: TGTGCCAGCAGTGCTCAGGGGAGGGGGGAAAAACTGTTTTTT. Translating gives CASSAQGRGEKLFF.

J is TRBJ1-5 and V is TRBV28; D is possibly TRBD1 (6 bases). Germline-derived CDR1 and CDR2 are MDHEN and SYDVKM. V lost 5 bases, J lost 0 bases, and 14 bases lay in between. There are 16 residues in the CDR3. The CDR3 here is CASSPTGRYSNQPQHF. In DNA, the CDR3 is TGTGCCAGCAGTCCCACAGGGCGGTATAGCAATCAGCCCCAGCATTTT.